The 26 T cell receptor beta chains below come from one sample, sequenced in a study of blood T cell repertoires in COVID-19. The protocol was immunoSEQ multiplex PCR, while the TCRdb copy is restricted to in-frame clones and leaves out a portion. Of 70,000 or so clones listed, over 60% are singletons. What was sequenced was peripheral blood. These receptors all stem from a man aged 55 to 70 with COVID-19, enrolled during active disease.

In DNA form, the CDR3 reads TGTGCCAGCAGCCCAAACGGACAGGGTGGTTACGAGCAGTACTTC. Its protein product is CASSPNGQGGYEQYF. The genes are TRBV9 and TRBJ2-7, with 8 bases aligning to TRBD1. This CDR3 contains 15 residues. The V gene end was trimmed by 4 bases and the J gene end by 4 bases; junction bases not matched to a gene: 10. Germline V lookup: CDR1 SGDLS, CDR2 YYNGEE.

The gene calls are TRBV18 and TRBJ1-2; no clear D. V was shortened by 1 base and J by 6 bases, with 12 bases between the two germline ends. Germline V CDR1 and CDR2: KGHSH, LQKENI. The CDR3 contains 14 residues. The CDR3 sequence: CASSPRTDQDGYTF. The CDR3 bases are TGTGCCAGCTCACCACGTACGGATCAGGATGGCTACACCTTC.

J is TRBJ2-1 and V is TRBV9; possible D gene TRBD2, 6 bases. From germline, CDR1 is SGDLS and CDR2 YYNGEE. V was shortened by 0 bases and J by 6 bases, with 16 bases between the two germline ends. CDR3 length: 16 residues. The CDR3 is CASSVGVWDFINEQFF. The CDR3 nucleotides are TGTGCCAGCAGCGTAGGAGTATGGGACTTCATCAATGAGCAGTTCTTC.

This chain links TRBV5-5 with TRBJ2-3; possibly TRBD1 for D (6 bases). The germline V gene has CDR1 SGHKS and CDR2 YYEKEE (reference sequence). CDR3 length equals 14 residues. V lost 2 bases, J lost 2 bases, and 9 bases lay in between. The DNA of the CDR3 is TGTGCCAGCAGCTTAACAGGGTTCACAGATACGCAGTATTTT. Amino acid sequence: CASSLTGFTDTQYF.

The chain has TRBV11-3 and TRBJ2-1, with TRBD2 as a possible D gene (5 bases). The CDR3 is 12 residues long. Per the germline V gene, CDR1 is SGHNT and CDR2 is YENEEA. V was clipped by 5 bases and J by 9 bases, with 11 bases between them. CDR3 protein: CASSLSGLEQFF. The CDR3 DNA reads TGTGCCAGCAGCCTCAGCGGTCTTGAGCAGTTCTTC. Complete variable domain (other parts from reference TRBV11-3 and TRBJ2-1): EAGVVQSPRYKIIEKKQPVAFWCNPISGHNTLYWYLQNLGQGPELLIRYENEEAVDDSQLPKDRFSAERLKGVDSTLKIQPAELGDSAVYLCASSLSGLEQFFGPGTRLTVL.

This chain uses TRBV7-6 with TRBJ2-2; 9 nucleotides line up with TRBD1. The CDR3 is made up of 22 amino acids. Trimming took 1 base from V and 7 from J; bases not matched to a gene: 25. Germline V gene data show CDR1 as SGHVS and CDR2 as FNYEAQ. The CDR3 DNA reads as TGTGCCAGCAGCTTAGGAAGCCCCTCGGGACAGGGACTCTCGAAGGGGGGCGGGGAGCTGTTTTTT. It specifies CASSLGSPSGQGLSKGGGELFF.

The rearrangement uses TRBV11-2 and TRBJ1-1, with D possibly being TRBD1 (6 bases). The CDR3 spans 13 residues. Germline CDR1 is SGHAT and CDR2 is FQNNGV. Trimming shortened V by 5 bases and J by 1 base, and 8 bases separated the two germline ends. The CDR3 sequence is CASSMDRNTEAFF. The CDR3 DNA reads TGTGCCAGCAGCATGGACAGGAACACTGAAGCTTTCTTT.

V gene TRBV5-4 combines with J gene TRBJ1-6; weak D call: TRBD1 (6 bases). Germline lookup yields CDR1 SGHNT and CDR2 YYREEE (reference sequence). CDR3 length equals 14 residues. The germline V and J ends were trimmed by 4 bases and 11 bases, with 16 bases remaining between them. CDR3 residues: CASSPGQRGTPLHF. Written as DNA, the CDR3 is TGTGCCAGCAGCCCAGGACAGCGAGGGACACCCCTCCACTTT. The full variable domain, with the rest looked up from reference TRBV5-4 and TRBJ1-6, is ETGVTQSPTHLIKTRGQQVTLRCSSQSGHNTVSWYQQALGQGPQFIFQYYREEENGRGNFPPRFSGLQFPNYSSELNVNALELDDSALYLCASSPGQRGTPLHFGNGTRLTVT.

CDR3 bases: TGTGCCAGCAGCTTAAATGGTCAGGGCGCCTACGAGCAGTACTTC. It codes for CASSLNGQGAYEQYF. The chain combines TRBV7-3 with TRBJ2-7, with D tentatively TRBD1 (5 bases). This CDR3 is 15 amino acids long. Trimming left V 1 base short and J 2 bases short, with 12 bases between. Germline assignment: CDR1 SGHTA and CDR2 FQGTGA.

The chain couples TRBV5-1 to TRBJ1-1, with 7 bases fitting TRBD1. Germline CDR1 is SGHRS and CDR2 is YFSETQ. CDR3 size: 16 residues. Trimming cost V 0 bases and J 4 bases; bases outside gene matches: 9. The CDR3 protein is CASSLVWGTAGTEAFF. CDR3 DNA: TGCGCCAGCAGCTTGGTGTGGGGGACAGCCGGCACTGAAGCTTTCTTT.

The J gene is TRBJ2-1, the V gene TRBV7-3, with a possible D match to TRBD1 (5 bases). In germline, CDR1 is SGHTA, CDR2 FQGTGA. The CDR3 spans 14 residues. V was cut by 1 base and J by 4 bases, with 8 bases left in between. CDR3 region: CASSLRGSYNEQFF. The DNA for the CDR3 is TGTGCCAGCAGCTTAAGGGGCTCGTACAATGAGCAGTTCTTC.

This clone appeared a few times. The rearrangement links TRBV3-1 (or the pseudogene TRBV3-2) to TRBJ1-4, with 9 bases matching TRBD1. The trim removed 11 bases at V and 4 bases at J, leaving 8 bases unmatched. Germline V gives CDR1 LGHDT, CDR2 YNNKEL (reference sequence). The CDR3 loop spans 14 amino acids. The CDR3 is CASGTGSSNEKLFF. CDR3 nucleotide sequence: TGTGCCTCCGGGACAGGGTCAAGTAATGAAAAACTGTTTTTT.

The chain employs TRBV28 and TRBJ2-7; 7 bases are shared with TRBD1. The CDR3 extends over 16 amino acids. The V segment lost 6 bases and the J segment 1 base; nucleotides outside the gene matches: 12. Germline-derived CDR1 and CDR2 are MDHEN and SYDVKM. This chain's CDR3 is CASSLPSGTVSYEQYF. DNA for the CDR3: TGTGCCAGCAGCCTACCATCCGGGACAGTTTCCTACGAGCAGTACTTC. Based on the CDR3 plus reference TRBV28 and TRBJ2-7, the full variable domain is DVKVTQSSRYLVKRTGEKVFLECVQDMDHENMFWYRQDPGLGLRLIYFSYDVKMKEKGDIPEGYSVSREKKERFSLILESASTNQTSMYLCASSLPSGTVSYEQYFGPGTRLTVT.

This clone was seen a handful of times. The genes are TRBV10-2 and TRBJ2-7; D is unresolved. The germline V gene encodes CDR1 WSHSY and CDR2 SAAADI. Deletions cut 5 bases from V and 5 bases from J, with 7 bases between. The CDR3 totals 11 residues. CDR3 region: CASSLRDEQYF. In DNA, the CDR3 is TGCGCCAGCAGTCTCCGGGACGAGCAGTACTTC.

V is TRBV2 and J is TRBJ2-5; D might be TRBD2 (5 bases). V was cut by 6 bases and J by 5 bases, with 7 bases left in between. The CDR3 sequence is 11 residues long. Per germline, CDR1 SNHLY and CDR2 FYNNEI. In DNA, the CDR3 is TGTGCCAGCAGGAGGAGGGAGACCCAGTACTTC. It codes for CASRRRETQYF.

This rearrangement joins TRBV5-1 to TRBJ1-4; perhaps TRBD1 as D (5 bases). The CDR3 sequence is 14 residues long. V was cut by 4 bases and J by 8 bases, with 15 bases left in between. Germline V CDR1 and CDR2: SGHRS, YFSETQ. The CDR3 sequence is CASSTVGEGEKLFF. CDR3 bases: TGCGCCAGCAGCACCGTGGGGGAGGGGGAAAAACTGTTTTTT.

With respect to this clone: A junction boundary mismatches the germline segment, possibly from a read error. The chain recombines TRBV6-5 with TRBJ1-6; D unclear. Germline-derived CDR1 and CDR2 are MNHEY and SVGAGI. The CDR3 runs to 15 residues. CDR3 in amino acids: CGTRREVGYNSPLHF. In DNA form, the CDR3 reads TGCGGAACCCGGCGGGAGGTGGGCTATAATTCACCCCTCCACTTT.

This clone was seen more than once but under ten times. This sequence joins TRBV7-3 and TRBJ1-1; D remains unclear. There are 13 residues in the CDR3. CDR1 SGHTA and CDR2 FQGTGA come from the germline V gene. Trimming shortened V by 4 bases and J by 1 base, and 7 bases separated the two germline ends. The CDR3: CASSSRQNTEAFF. Written as DNA, the CDR3 is TGTGCCAGCAGCTCCCGACAGAACACTGAAGCTTTCTTT.

J is TRBJ1-3 and V is TRBV6-5; 12 bases are a match to TRBD1. Trimming cost V 4 bases and J 3 bases; bases outside gene matches: 4. Germline assignment: CDR1 MNHEY and CDR2 SVGAGI. The CDR3 spans 16 residues. The CDR3 coding sequence is TGTGCCAGCAGTTCGGGACAGGGGGCGGGTGGAAACACCATATATTTT. Its translation: CASSSGQGAGGNTIYF.

CDR3 loop: CASTGQCNQPQHF. CDR3 DNA: TGTGCCAGCACCGGTCAATGCAATCAGCCCCAGCATTTT. The chain employs TRBV7-4 and TRBJ1-5; the D is unclear. Germline lookup yields CDR1 SGHVT and CDR2 SQSDAQ. The CDR3 is made up of 13 amino acids. Trimming cost V 7 bases and J 2 bases, with 9 bases left between them.

The chain uses TRBV5-5 and TRBJ2-1; weak D call: TRBD1 (5 bases). The CDR3 consists of 14 residues. V gave up 4 bases and J gave up 6 bases, with 14 bases separating them. Germline lookup yields CDR1 SGHKS and CDR2 YYEKEE (reference sequence). CDR3 nucleotides: TGTGCCAGCAGCAAGGCAGGGAATTCCAATGAGCAGTTCTTC. Its translation is CASSKAGNSNEQFF.

This clone was detected a few times. In DNA form, the CDR3 reads TGTGCCAGCAGCCAAGACAGAACTAACTATGGCTACACCTTC. Protein sequence: CASSQDRTNYGYTF. The V gene is TRBV4-2, the J gene TRBJ1-2; the D is unclear. V lost 0 bases and J 0 bases, leaving 5 bases between the germline ends. Germline V CDR1 and CDR2: LGHNA, YNFKEQ. The length of the CDR3 is 14 residues.

The V call is TRBV15, the J call TRBJ2-1, with 7 bases that match TRBD2. The V gene's germline CDR1 is LNHNV and CDR2 YYDKDF (reference sequence). The CDR3 has 16 residues. Trimming took 4 bases from V and 10 from J; bases not matched to a gene: 16. The CDR3 loop reads CATSTSGTKWSREQFF. The CDR3 nucleotides are TGTGCCACCAGCACTTCCGGGACTAAGTGGTCTCGGGAGCAGTTCTTC.

The CDR3 reads CATSSQGETQYF. CDR3 sequence (DNA): TGTGCCACCAGCAGCCAGGGGGAGACCCAGTACTTC. The rearrangement uses TRBV24-1 and TRBJ2-5, with a weak D call TRBD1 (6 bases). V shed 7 bases and J shed 5 bases, with 10 bases lying between them. The CDR3 totals 12 residues. Germline assignment: CDR1 KGHDR and CDR2 SFDVKD.

The chain employs TRBV6-5 and TRBJ2-5, with a possible D match to TRBD2 (6 bases). V lost 2 bases and J lost 0, with 13 bases in between. CDR3 length: 16 amino acids. The germline V gene encodes CDR1 MNHEY and CDR2 SVGAGI. CDR3 sequence: CASSYDPRGYQETQYF. The CDR3 region has the DNA TGTGCCAGCAGTTACGACCCCCGGGGGTACCAAGAGACCCAGTACTTC.

The rearrangement joins TRBV6-5 to TRBJ2-5; 10 bases map to TRBD2. CDR3 length: 15 residues. Germline V gene lookup returns CDR1 MNHEY and CDR2 SVGAGI. V gave up 4 bases and J gave up 5 bases; unmatched junction bases: 7. CDR3 amino acids: CASSWIAGGTETQYF. CDR3 in DNA: TGTGCCAGCAGTTGGATAGCGGGAGGAACGGAGACCCAGTACTTC.